Listed below are T cell receptor beta chains from one sample, sequenced in a study of CD8+CD57+ T cells in acquired aplastic anemia. TCRdb processed the reads anew with MiXCR; each CDR3 protein has one entry. The sample carries about 180,000 distinct CDR3 sequences, about half recorded once. The sequencing input was sorted CD4+, CD8+, or CD8+CD57+ T cells (not recorded which) from PBMCs. The receptors come from a human donor with aplastic anemia. The CDR3 runs from the conserved cysteine through the conserved F or W. D genes are given only for firm matches. Part of the rows lack a size; the others show once, few, many or a class for expanded clones.

size,J,V,D,DNA,CDR3
many,TRBJ1-5,TRBV12-3/TRBV12-4,.,TGTGCCAGCAGTTCGGAAACGAATAGCAATCAGCCCCAGCATTTT,CASSSETNSNQPQHF
many,TRBJ2-7,TRBV3-1,TRBD2,TGTGCCAGCAGCTCCGTAGCGGGAGTAGGCGAGCAGTACTTC,CASSSVAGVGEQYF
.,TRBJ2-7,TRBV20-1,.,TGCAGTGCTCCAGACAGGCGAACCTACGAGCAGTACTTC,CSAPDRRTYEQYF
.,TRBJ1-4,TRBV2,.,TGTGCCAGCAGTGAAGAGGGACGGAGTAATGAAAAACTGTTTTTT,CASSEEGRSNEKLFF
few,TRBJ1-5,TRBV18,.,TGTGCCAGCTCACCAGGGGGAGGGGATCAGCCCCAGCATTTT,CASSPGGGDQPQHF
.,TRBJ2-4,TRBV6-1,.,TGTGCCAGCAGTGAAGCGGGGAAAGCCAAAAACATTCAGTACTTC,CASSEAGKAKNIQYF
few,TRBJ2-3,TRBV24-1,.,TGTGCCACCAGTGAGAGCACAGATACGCAGTATTTT,CATSESTDTQYF
many,TRBJ2-7,TRBV20-1,TRBD2,TGCAGTGCTACCAGGGCTCTAGCGGGAGGGCCTAGAGAGCAGTACTTC,CSATRALAGGPREQYF
.,TRBJ1-6,TRBV20-1,.,TGCAGTGCTAGAGATCAAGGGATATGGTCTCTCCACTTT,CSARDQGIWSLHF
.,TRBJ2-5,TRBV29-1,.,TGCAGCGTTGAAGACGGATACCAAGAGACCCAGTACTTC,CSVEDGYQETQYF
once,TRBJ1-4,TRBV10-1,TRBD1,TGCGCCAGCAAGGGACAGGGGAGTGAAAAACTGTTTTTT,CASKGQGSEKLFF
.,TRBJ2-3,TRBV11-2,TRBD1,TGTGCCAGCAGCTTAGGCCCGGGACAGGGGCCCGGCATAGATACGCAGTATTTT,CASSLGPGQGPGIDTQYF
.,TRBJ2-2,TRBV11-2,.,TGTGCCAGCAGCTCCGCGCCGCATCGGGGCGGGGAGCTGTTTTTT,CASSSAPHRGGELFF
.,TRBJ2-7,TRBV7-9,.,TGTGCCAGCAGATCCGGACTTTACGAGCAGTACTTC,CASRSGLYEQYF
.,TRBJ2-7,TRBV19,.,TGTGCCAGTAGTCCCCCCGAGACCTACGAGCAGTACTTC,CASSPPETYEQYF